The following is a T cell receptor beta chain sequence with its context. The V gene end was trimmed by 5 bases and the J gene end by 0 bases; junction bases not matched to a gene: 11. The germline V gene has CDR1 SEHNR and CDR2 FQNEAQ (reference sequence). This CDR3 has 17 residues. This entry is derived from a study of T cell changes during pregnancy in multiple sclerosis. Assay: immunoSEQ multiplex PCR; the TCRdb copy retains only in-frame clones and omits some. The sample contains about 61,000 clones, roughly 90% of which appear only once. Specimen: peripheral blood, collected in the first trimester of pregnancy. V and J are TRBV7-9 and TRBJ1-1; 8 bases are shared with TRBD1. The TCR originated in a female donor with multiple sclerosis, enrolled in a pregnancy study. The CDR3 loop is CASSQKGQGVMNTEAFF. In DNA, the CDR3 is TGTGCCAGCAGCCAAAAAGGACAGGGCGTCATGAACACTGAAGCTTTCTTT.